This TCR beta chain was found in a study of blood T cell repertoires in COVID-19. The table came from immunoSEQ multiplex PCR; TCRdb's copy has only in-frame clones and leaves some out. Among about 260,000 clones listed, 65% to 90% were seen once. The sequence came from a man aged 25 to 40 with active or convalescent COVID-19. Sequencing input: peripheral blood.

CDR3 nucleotide sequence: TGTGCCAGTATGGCGGGGGGAGGCCCTGAAGCTTTCTTT. Residues: CASMAGGGPEAFF. This chain uses TRBV19 with TRBJ1-1, with D perhaps TRBD1 (5 bases). The germline CDR1 and CDR2 sequences are LNHDA and SQIVND (reference sequence). V was cut by 7 bases and J by 6 bases, with 15 bases left in between. CDR3 size: 13 residues.